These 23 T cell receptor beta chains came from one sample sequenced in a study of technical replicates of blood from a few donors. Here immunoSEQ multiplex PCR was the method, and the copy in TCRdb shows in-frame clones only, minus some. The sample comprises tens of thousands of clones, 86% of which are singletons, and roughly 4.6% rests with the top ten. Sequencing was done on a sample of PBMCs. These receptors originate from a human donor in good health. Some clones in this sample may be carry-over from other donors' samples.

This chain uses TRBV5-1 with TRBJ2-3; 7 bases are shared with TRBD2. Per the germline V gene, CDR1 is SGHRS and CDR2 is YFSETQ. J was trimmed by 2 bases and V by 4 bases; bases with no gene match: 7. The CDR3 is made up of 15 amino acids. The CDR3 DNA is TGCGCCAGCAGCCCGACCGGGACTAACACAGATACGCAGTATTTT. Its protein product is CASSPTGTNTDTQYF.

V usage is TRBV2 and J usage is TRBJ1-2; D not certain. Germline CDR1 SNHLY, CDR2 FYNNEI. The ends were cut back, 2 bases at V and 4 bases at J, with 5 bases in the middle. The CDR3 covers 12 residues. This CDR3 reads CASSESGYGYTF. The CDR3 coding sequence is TGTGCCAGCAGTGAATCCGGCTATGGCTACACCTTC.

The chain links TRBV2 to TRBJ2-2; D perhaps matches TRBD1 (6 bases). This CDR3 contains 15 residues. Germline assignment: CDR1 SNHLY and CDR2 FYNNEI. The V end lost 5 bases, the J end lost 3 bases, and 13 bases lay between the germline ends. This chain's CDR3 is CASSLTGLDTGELFF. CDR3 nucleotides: TGTGCCAGCAGTCTCACAGGGTTGGACACCGGGGAGCTGTTTTTT. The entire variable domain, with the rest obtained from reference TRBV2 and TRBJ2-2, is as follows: EPEVTQTPSHQVTQMGQEVILRCVPISNHLYFYWYRQILGQKVEFLVSFYNNEISEKSEIFDDQFSVERPDGSNFTLKIRSTKLEDSAMYFCASSLTGLDTGELFFGEGSRLTVL.

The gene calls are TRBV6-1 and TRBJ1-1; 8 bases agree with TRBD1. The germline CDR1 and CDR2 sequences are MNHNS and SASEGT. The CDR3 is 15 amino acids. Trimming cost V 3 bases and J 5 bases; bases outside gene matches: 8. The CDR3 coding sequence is TGTGCCAGCAGTGAGGCAACAGGGGGGAAAACTGAAGCTTTCTTT. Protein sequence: CASSEATGGKTEAFF.

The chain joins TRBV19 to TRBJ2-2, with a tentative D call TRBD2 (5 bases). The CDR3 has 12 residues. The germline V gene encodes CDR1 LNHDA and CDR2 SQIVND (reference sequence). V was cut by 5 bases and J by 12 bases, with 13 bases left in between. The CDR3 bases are TGTGCCAGTAGTGACTTTGCGGGCAAGCTGTTTTTT. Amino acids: CASSDFAGKLFF.

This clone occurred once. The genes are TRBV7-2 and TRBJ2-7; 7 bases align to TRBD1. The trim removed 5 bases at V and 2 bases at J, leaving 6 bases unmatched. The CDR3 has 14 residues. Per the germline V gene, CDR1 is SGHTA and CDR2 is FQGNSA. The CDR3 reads CASSPGTAAYEQYF. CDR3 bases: TGTGCCAGCAGCCCCGGGACAGCAGCCTACGAGCAGTACTTC.

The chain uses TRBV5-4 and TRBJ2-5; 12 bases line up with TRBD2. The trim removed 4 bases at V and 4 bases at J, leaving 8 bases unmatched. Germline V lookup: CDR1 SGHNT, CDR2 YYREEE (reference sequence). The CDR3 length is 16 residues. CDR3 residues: CASSERLAGVIETQYF. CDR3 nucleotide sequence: TGTGCCAGCAGCGAAAGACTAGCGGGGGTTATAGAGACCCAGTACTTC.

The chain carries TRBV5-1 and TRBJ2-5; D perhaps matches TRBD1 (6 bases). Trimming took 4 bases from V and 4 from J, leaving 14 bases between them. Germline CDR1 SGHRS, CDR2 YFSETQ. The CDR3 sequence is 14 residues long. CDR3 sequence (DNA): TGCGCCAGCAGCAAAACAGGGTCGGGAGAGACCCAGTACTTC. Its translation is CASSKTGSGETQYF.

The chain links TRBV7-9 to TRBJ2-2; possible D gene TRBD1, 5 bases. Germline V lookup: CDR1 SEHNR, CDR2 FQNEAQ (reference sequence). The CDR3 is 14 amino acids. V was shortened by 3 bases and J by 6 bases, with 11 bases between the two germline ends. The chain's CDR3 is CASSLGPHAGELFF. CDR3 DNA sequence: TGTGCCAGCAGCTTGGGGCCCCATGCCGGGGAGCTGTTTTTT.

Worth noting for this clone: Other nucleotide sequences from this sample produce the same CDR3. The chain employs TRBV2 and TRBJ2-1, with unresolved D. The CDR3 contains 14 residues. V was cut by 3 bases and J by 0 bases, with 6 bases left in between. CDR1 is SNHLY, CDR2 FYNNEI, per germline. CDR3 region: CASSDLSSYNEQFF. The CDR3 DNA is TGTGCCAGCAGTGATTTGAGCTCCTACAATGAGCAGTTCTTC.

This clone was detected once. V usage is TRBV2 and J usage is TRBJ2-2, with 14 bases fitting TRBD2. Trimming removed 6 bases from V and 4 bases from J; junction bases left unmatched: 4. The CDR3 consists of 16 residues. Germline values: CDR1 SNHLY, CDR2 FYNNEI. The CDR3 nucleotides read TGTGCCAGCAGGGGGACTAGCGGGGGTGCCACCGGGGAGCTGTTTTTT. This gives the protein CASRGTSGGATGELFF.

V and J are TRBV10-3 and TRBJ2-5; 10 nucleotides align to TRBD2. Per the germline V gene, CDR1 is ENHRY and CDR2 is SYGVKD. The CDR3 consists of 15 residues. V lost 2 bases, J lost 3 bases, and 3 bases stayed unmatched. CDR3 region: CAISEVSGREETQYF. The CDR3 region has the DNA TGTGCCATCAGTGAGGTGAGCGGGAGGGAAGAGACCCAGTACTTC.

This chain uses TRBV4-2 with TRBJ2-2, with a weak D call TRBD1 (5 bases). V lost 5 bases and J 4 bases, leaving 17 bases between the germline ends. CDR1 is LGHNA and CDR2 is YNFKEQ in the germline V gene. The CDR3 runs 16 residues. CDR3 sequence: CASSSRLGQGTGELFF. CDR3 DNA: TGTGCCAGCAGCTCCCGGCTAGGGCAGGGCACCGGGGAGCTGTTTTTT.

The CDR3 region has the DNA TGTGCCAGCAGCCCGCTGACAGGGAGGTTCGCCGTCGAGCAGTACTTC. Protein product: CASSPLTGRFAVEQYF. This chain uses TRBV7-9 with TRBJ2-7, with a possible D match to TRBD1 (7 bases). V was cut by 5 bases and J by 6 bases, with 23 bases left in between. Germline loops: CDR1 SEHNR, CDR2 FQNEAQ (reference sequence). The CDR3 sequence is 16 residues long.

The CDR3 nucleotides are TGTGCCAGCAGCCCGGGACAGCCACTCGTCTATGGCTACACCTTC. It yields the protein CASSPGQPLVYGYTF. V and J are TRBV7-9 and TRBJ1-2, with 7 bases lining up with TRBD1. Germline CDR1 reads SEHNR; CDR2 reads FQNEAQ (reference sequence). J lost 4 bases, V lost 5 bases, and 10 bases had no gene match. The length of the CDR3 is 15 residues.

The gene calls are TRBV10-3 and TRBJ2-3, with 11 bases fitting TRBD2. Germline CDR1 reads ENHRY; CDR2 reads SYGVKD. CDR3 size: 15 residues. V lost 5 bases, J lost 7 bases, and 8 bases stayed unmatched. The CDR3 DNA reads TGTGCCATCAGTCTTAGCGGGGGGGCTTTAAATACGCAGTATTTT. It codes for CAISLSGGALNTQYF.

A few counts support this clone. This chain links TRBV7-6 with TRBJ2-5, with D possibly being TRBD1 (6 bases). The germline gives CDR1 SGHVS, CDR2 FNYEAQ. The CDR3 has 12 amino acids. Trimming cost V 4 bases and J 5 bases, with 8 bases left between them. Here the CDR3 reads CASSSRGETQYF. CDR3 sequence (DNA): TGTGCCAGCAGCTCGAGGGGGGAGACCCAGTACTTC.

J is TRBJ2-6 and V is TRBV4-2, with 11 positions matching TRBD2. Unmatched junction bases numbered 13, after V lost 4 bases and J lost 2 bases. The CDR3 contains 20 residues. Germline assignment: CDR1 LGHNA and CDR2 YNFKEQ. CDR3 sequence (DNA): TGTGCCAGCAGCCGAGGGGTAGCGGGGGGGCCCCGGCCTGGGGCCAACGTCCTGACTTTC. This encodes CASSRGVAGGPRPGANVLTF.

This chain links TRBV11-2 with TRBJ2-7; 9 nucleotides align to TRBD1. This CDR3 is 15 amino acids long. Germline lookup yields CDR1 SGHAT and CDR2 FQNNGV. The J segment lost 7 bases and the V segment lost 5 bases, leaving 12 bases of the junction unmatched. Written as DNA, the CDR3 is TGTGCCAGCAGCCTCCTGACAGGGGGGACGGGGGAGCAGTACTTC. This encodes CASSLLTGGTGEQYF.

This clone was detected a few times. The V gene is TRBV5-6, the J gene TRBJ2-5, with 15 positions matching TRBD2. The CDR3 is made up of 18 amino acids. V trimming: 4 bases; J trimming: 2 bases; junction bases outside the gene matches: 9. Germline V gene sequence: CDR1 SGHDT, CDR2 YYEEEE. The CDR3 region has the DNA TGTGCCAGCAGCGGAGGGACTAGCGGGGGGTACCTTCAAGAGACCCAGTACTTC. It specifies CASSGGTSGGYLQETQYF.

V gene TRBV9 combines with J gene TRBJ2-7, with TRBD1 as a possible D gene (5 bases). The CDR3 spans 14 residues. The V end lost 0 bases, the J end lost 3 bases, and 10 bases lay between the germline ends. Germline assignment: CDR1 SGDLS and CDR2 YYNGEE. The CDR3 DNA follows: TGTGCCAGCAGCGTAGCTCCCAGGGACTACGAGCAGTACTTC. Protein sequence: CASSVAPRDYEQYF.

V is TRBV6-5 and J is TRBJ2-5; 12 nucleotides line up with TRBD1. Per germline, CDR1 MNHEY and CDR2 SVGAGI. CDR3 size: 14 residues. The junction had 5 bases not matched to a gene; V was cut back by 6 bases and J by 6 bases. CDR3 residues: CASRGTGGLKTQYF. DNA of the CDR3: TGTGCCAGCAGGGGGACAGGGGGCCTGAAGACCCAGTACTTC.

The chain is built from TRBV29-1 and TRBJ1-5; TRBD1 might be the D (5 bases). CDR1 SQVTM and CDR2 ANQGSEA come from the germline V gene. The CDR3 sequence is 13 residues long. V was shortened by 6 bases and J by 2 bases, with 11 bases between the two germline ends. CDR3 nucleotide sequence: TGCAGCGTCAGGGTTGGCGGCAATCAGCCCCAGCATTTT. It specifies CSVRVGGNQPQHF.